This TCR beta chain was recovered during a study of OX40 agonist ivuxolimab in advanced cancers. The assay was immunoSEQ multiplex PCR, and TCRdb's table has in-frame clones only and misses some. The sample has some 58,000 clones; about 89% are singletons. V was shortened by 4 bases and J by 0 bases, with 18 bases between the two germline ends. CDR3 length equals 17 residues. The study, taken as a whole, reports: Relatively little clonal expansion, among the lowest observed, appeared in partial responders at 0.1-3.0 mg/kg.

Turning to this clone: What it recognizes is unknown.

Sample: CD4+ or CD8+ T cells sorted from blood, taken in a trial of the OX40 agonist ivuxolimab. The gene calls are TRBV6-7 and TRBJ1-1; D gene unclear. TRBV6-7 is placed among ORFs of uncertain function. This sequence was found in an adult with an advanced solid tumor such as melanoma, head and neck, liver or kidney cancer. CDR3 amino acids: CASSCQDRYYMNTEAFF. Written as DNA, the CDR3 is TGTGCCAGCAGTTGCCAAGACCGATACTACATGAACACTGAAGCTTTCTTT.